This T cell receptor beta chain was recovered during a study of identical twins. All of the donors were Caucasians in good health. Germline CDR1 SNHLY, CDR2 FYNNEI. Trimming cost V 3 bases and J 5 bases; bases outside gene matches: 5. The CDR3 covers 14 residues. Each CDR3 protein is one row after TCRdb ran MiXCR on the 5' RACE reads. The sample yields 500,000 to 600,000 distinct CDR3 sequences, about 20% seen once. The data were also submitted as part of a second study, on T cells expressing NK-cell markers. According to that study: The CD3+CD56-NKG2C+ fraction was also led by these clonotypes in a few donors. The study left the HCMV specificity of expanded NKG2C+ T cell clones unresolved.

Sequenced sample: CD4+ T cells sorted from blood. This receptor was identified in a woman between 18 and 29 years old in good health. The rearrangement uses TRBV2 and TRBJ2-5; 8 positions agree with TRBD2. The CDR3 bases are TGTGCCAGCAGTGACGGGGGGGCCAGGGAGACCCAGTACTTC. Its translation: CASSDGGARETQYF.